The entry that follows covers one T cell receptor beta chain sequence. Antigen unknown. The sample is drawn from a study of T cell responses to AZD1222 COVID-19 vaccine. Overall study results and limits: Receipt of two AZD1222 doses was followed by a rise in Spike-specific TCR breadth and depth.

V dropped 5 bases and J dropped 3; count of bases not matched to a gene: 7. CDR1 is LNHDA and CDR2 is SQIVND in the germline V gene (reference sequence). The length of the CDR3 is 15 residues. Assay: immunoSEQ multiplex PCR; the TCRdb copy retains only in-frame clones and omits some. The table shows approximately 130,000 clones, with over 75% occurring only once. This chain connects TRBV19 to TRBJ2-7; 10 nucleotides agree with TRBD2. The sequence derives from an adult in good health. The specimen comprised peripheral blood, sampled on day 0 of AZD1222 vaccination. CDR3 in amino acids: CASSLGVAGGYEQYF. The CDR3 DNA sequence: TGTGCCAGTAGTCTCGGGGTAGCGGGAGGCTACGAGCAGTACTTC.